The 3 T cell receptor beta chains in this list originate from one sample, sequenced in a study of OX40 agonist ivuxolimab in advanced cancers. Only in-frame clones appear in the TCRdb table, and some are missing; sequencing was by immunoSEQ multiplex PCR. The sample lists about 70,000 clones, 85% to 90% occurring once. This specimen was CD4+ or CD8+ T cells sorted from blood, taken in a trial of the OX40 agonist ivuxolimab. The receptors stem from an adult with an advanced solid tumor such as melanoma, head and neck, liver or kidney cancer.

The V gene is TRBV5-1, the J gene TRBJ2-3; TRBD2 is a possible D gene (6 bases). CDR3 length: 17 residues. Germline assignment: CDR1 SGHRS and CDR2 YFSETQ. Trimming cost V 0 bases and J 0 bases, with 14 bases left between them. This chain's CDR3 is CASSLAGLASSTDTQYF. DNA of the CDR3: TGCGCCAGCAGCTTGGCCGGGCTAGCGTCTAGCACAGATACGCAGTATTTT.

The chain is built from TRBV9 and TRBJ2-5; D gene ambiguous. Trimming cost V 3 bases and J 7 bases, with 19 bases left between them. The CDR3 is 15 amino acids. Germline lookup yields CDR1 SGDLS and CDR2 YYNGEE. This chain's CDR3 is CASSADSNTLGTQYF. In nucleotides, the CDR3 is TGTGCCAGCAGCGCCGACTCGAATACTCTGGGGACCCAGTACTTC.

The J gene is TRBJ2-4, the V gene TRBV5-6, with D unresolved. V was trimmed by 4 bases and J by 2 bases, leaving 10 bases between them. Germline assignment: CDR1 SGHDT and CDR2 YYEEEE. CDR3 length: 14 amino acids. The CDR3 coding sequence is TGTGCCAGCAGCCTTAGAGGCTCCAAAAACATTCAGTACTTC. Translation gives CASSLRGSKNIQYF.